This T cell receptor (beta chain) is from a study of cytotoxic CD8 clonotypes in ibrutinib-treated CLL. Libraries of TCR beta were made from 1.5 to 2 micrograms of genomic DNA that came from cryopreserved PBMCs. V shed 1 base and J 2 bases; nucleotides not matched to a gene: 3. Germline V gives CDR1 LGHNA, CDR2 YNFKEQ. This CDR3 is built from 16 residues. TCRdb's table, derived via immunoSEQ multiplex PCR, lists solely in-frame clones and lacks some. The table lists approximately 200,000 clones, 72% of them singletons. The source was PBMCs, collected after 24 months of ibrutinib treatment. The receptor was isolated from a human donor with chronic lymphocytic leukemia. The V and J genes are TRBV4-2 and TRBJ2-7; 12 bases line up with TRBD1. As DNA, the CDR3 is TGTGCCAGCAGCCAAGCCGGGACAGGGGGCACCTACGAGCAGTACTTC. Protein: CASSQAGTGGTYEQYF.